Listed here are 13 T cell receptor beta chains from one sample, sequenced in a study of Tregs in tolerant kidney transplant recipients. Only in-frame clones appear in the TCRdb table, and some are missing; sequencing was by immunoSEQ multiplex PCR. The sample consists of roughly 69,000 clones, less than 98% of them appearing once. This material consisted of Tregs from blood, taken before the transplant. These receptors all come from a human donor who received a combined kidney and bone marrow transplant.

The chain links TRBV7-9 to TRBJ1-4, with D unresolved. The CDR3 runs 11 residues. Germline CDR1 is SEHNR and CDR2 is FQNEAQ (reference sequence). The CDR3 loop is CVGGDNEKLFF. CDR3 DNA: TGTGTAGGCGGAGATAATGAAAAACTGTTTTTT.

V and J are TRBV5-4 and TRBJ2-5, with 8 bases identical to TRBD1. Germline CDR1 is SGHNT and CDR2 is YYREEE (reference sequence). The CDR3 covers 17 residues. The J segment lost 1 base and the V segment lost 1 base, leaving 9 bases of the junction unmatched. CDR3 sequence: CASSLSPQGVAQETQYF. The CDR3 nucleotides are TGTGCCAGCAGCTTGAGTCCACAGGGGGTTGCCCAAGAGACCCAGTACTTC.

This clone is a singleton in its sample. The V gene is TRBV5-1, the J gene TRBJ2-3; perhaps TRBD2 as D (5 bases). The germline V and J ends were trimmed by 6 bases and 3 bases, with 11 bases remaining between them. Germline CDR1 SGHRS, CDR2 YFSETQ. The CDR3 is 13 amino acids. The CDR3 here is CASTREGTDTQYF. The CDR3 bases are TGCGCCAGCACGCGAGAGGGTACAGATACGCAGTATTTT.

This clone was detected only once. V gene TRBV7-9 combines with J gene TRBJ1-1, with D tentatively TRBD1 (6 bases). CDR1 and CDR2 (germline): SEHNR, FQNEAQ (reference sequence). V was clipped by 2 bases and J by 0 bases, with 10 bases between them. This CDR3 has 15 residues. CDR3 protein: CASSLRRTVNTEAFF. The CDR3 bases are TGTGCCAGCAGCTTAAGGCGGACAGTGAACACTGAAGCTTTCTTT.

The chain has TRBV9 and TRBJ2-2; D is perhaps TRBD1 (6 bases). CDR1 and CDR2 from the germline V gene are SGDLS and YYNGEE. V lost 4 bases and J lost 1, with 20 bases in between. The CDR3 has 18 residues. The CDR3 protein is CASSPREGVFLNTGELFF. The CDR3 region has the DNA TGTGCCAGCAGCCCCCGAGAGGGGGTCTTCCTGAACACCGGGGAGCTGTTTTTT.

CDR3 region: CASRPDASRGTYEQYF. CDR3 DNA: TGTGCCAGCAGACCTGACGCGTCGAGGGGGACCTACGAGCAGTACTTC. This chain uses TRBV11-3 with TRBJ2-7, with D possibly being TRBD1 (6 bases). Deletions cut 6 bases from V and 2 bases from J, with 20 bases between. From germline, CDR1 is SGHNT and CDR2 YENEEA. CDR3 size: 16 residues.

CDR3 coding DNA: TGCAGTGCTAGAGACGGTGAGCAGTTCTTC. This translates into CSARDGEQFF. The chain carries TRBV20-1 and TRBJ2-1; D remains ambiguous. Germline lookup yields CDR1 DFQATT and CDR2 SNEGSKA (reference sequence). The CDR3 is 10 residues long. V lost 0 bases, J lost 9 bases, and 3 bases lay in between.

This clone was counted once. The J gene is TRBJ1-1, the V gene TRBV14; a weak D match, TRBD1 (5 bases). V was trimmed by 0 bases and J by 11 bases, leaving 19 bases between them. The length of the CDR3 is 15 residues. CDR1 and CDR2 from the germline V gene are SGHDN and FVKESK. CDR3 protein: CASSQDWGGEGAAFF. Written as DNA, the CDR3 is TGTGCCAGCAGCCAAGATTGGGGCGGGGAAGGGGCCGCTTTCTTT.

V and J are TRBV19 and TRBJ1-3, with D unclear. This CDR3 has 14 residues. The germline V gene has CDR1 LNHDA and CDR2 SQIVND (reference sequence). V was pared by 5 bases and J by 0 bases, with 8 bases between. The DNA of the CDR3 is TGTGCCAGTAGTCATCCTAGCTCTGGAAACACCATATATTTT. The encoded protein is CASSHPSSGNTIYF.

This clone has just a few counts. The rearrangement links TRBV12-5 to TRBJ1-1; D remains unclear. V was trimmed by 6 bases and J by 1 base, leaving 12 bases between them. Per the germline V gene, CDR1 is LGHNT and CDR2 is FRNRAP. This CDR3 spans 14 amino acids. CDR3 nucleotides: TGTGCTAGTGGCCGGGTTCTATCGAACACTGAAGCTTTCTTT. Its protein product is CASGRVLSNTEAFF.

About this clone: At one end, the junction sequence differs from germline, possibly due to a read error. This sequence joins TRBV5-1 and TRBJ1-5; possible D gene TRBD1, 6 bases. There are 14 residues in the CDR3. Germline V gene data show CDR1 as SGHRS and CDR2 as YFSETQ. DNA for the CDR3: TGCGCCAGCGGCTTGCCAGGGGGCAATCAGCCCCAGCATTTT. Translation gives CASGLPGGNQPQHF.

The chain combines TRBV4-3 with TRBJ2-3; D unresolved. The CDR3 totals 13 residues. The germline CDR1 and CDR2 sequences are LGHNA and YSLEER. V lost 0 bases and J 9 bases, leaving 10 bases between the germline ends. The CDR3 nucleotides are TGCGCCAGCAGCCAAGACCACTTACGAACGCAGTATTTT. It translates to CASSQDHLRTQYF.

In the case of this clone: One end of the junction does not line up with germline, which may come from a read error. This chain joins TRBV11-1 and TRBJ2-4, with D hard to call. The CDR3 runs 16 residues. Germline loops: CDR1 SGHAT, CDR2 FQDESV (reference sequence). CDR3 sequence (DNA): TGTTCCAGCAGCCCTCCGTTGGGCTTAGCCAAAAACATTCAGTACTTC. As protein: CSSSPPLGLAKNIQYF.